These 23 T cell receptor beta chains were sequenced from one sample in a study of breast tumors, draining lymph nodes, adjacent tissues. TCRdb used MiXCR to reprocess the multiplex PCR reads, holding one entry per CDR3 protein. Of 270,000 or so distinct CDR3 sequences listed, 30% to 35% are singletons. Breast cancer patients provided tissue from their axillary draining lymph nodes. The sample consisted of axillary lymph node tissue. These receptors originate from a female donor with breast cancer. Some clones in this sample may be carry-over from other donors' samples.

Concerning this clonotype: This may stem from a read error, because a much larger clone lies one nucleotide away. The rearrangement links TRBV5-6 to TRBJ2-7; D is ambiguous. In germline, CDR1 is SGHDT, CDR2 YYEEEE. The CDR3 is made up of 13 amino acids. V was pared by 0 bases and J by 8 bases, with 12 bases between. DNA for the CDR3: TGTGCCAGCAGCTTGGGTGTGGCAGCGAAGCAGTACTTC. It encodes CASSLGVAAKQYF.

This clonotype was counted at least ten times. The genes are TRBV5-8 and TRBJ1-5, with TRBD1 matching over 10 bases. After removal of 3 bases from V and 5 bases from J, the junction contained 2 bases not matched to a gene. The CDR3 spans 14 residues. CDR1 SGHTS and CDR2 YDEGEE come from the germline V gene. CDR3: CASSWGTGDQPQHF. CDR3 nucleotide sequence: TGTGCCAGCAGCTGGGGGACAGGGGATCAGCCCCAGCATTTT.

This clonotype has a count of ten or more. The chain combines TRBV4-1 with TRBJ1-2, with D unresolved. The V end was cut by 0 bases, the J end by 6 bases, with 11 bases between. The CDR3 consists of 14 residues. Germline CDR1 MGHRA, CDR2 YSYEKL. The CDR3 nucleotides are TGCGCCAGCAGCCAAGACCTACAGCTTCATGGCTACACCTTC. This sequence encodes CASSQDLQLHGYTF.

The rearrangement links TRBV3-1 to TRBJ2-2, with D unresolved. Deletions cut 0 bases from V and 4 bases from J, with 12 bases between. The CDR3 length is 16 residues. Germline CDR1 reads LGHDT; CDR2 reads YNNKEL (reference sequence). The CDR3: CASSQERATSTGELFF. As DNA, the CDR3 is TGTGCCAGCAGCCAAGAGCGCGCGACGAGCACCGGGGAGCTGTTTTTT.

Remarks on this clonotype: This may arise from a read error, as a much more abundant clone is one base away. The gene calls are TRBV11-1 and TRBJ2-7, with 7 bases lining up with TRBD1. J lost 5 bases, V lost 5 bases, and 6 bases had no gene match. The germline CDR1 and CDR2 sequences are SGHAT and FQDESV (reference sequence). The CDR3 runs 13 residues. CDR3 residues: CASSPRDSHEQYF. For the CDR3, the DNA is TGTGCCAGCAGCCCCCGGGACAGCCACGAGCAGTACTTC.

This clonotype has a count of ten or more. The J gene is TRBJ2-3, the V gene TRBV11-3; TRBD1 matches at 9 bases. J gave up 2 bases and V 5 bases, and 11 bases lay outside the gene matches. The CDR3 loop spans 17 amino acids. Germline loops: CDR1 SGHNT, CDR2 YENEEA. This chain's CDR3 is CASSTRQGGVFTDTQYF. Written as DNA, the CDR3 is TGTGCCAGCAGCACACGACAGGGGGGGGTATTCACAGATACGCAGTATTTT.

CDR3 region: CAIRPGQGGNTTQYF. CDR3 DNA sequence: TGTGCCATCAGGCCGGGACAGGGGGGAAACACGACCCAGTACTTC. The chain is built from TRBV10-3 and TRBJ2-5, with 11 bases identical to TRBD1. Germline V gene sequence: CDR1 ENHRY, CDR2 SYGVKD. The CDR3 runs 15 residues. V trimming: 6 bases; J trimming: 7 bases; junction bases outside the gene matches: 10.

The sample holds many counts of this clonotype. The J gene is TRBJ2-5, the V gene TRBV6-1, with TRBD2 identical over 7 bases. Germline CDR1 is MNHNS and CDR2 is SASEGT. The CDR3 length is 15 residues. Germline trimming cut 2 bases from V and 5 bases from J; bases unmatched to any gene: 8. CDR3 amino acids: CASSEMGGSEETQYF. The CDR3 DNA reads as TGTGCCAGCAGTGAAATGGGCGGGAGCGAGGAGACCCAGTACTTC.

This clonotype has a single count. The chain is built from TRBV10-3 and TRBJ1-5; D remains ambiguous. Trimming removed 6 bases at V and 9 bases at J, with 0 bases between. CDR3 length equals 8 residues. Germline V gives CDR1 ENHRY, CDR2 SYGVKD. The CDR3 DNA follows: TGTGCCATCAGGCCCCAGCATTTT. Translating gives CAIRPQHF.

This clonotype was observed a few times. The chain joins TRBV6-5 to TRBJ2-7; the D is unclear. V was cut by 5 bases and J by 0 bases, with 14 bases left in between. The germline CDR1 and CDR2 sequences are MNHEY and SVGAGI. The CDR3 runs 15 residues. The CDR3 DNA follows: TGTGCCAGCAGTCACGATCGGTACGGCTCCTACGAGCAGTACTTC. Its translation is CASSHDRYGSYEQYF.

The chain couples TRBV30 to TRBJ1-2, with TRBD1 identical over 8 bases. This CDR3 spans 14 amino acids. V lost 2 bases to trimming and J lost 4 bases; unmatched junction nucleotides: 6. Germline CDR1 reads GTSNPN; CDR2 reads SVGIG (reference sequence). DNA of the CDR3: TGTGCCTGGAGTATACAGGGGGGTAGCTATGGCTACACCTTC. Translating gives CAWSIQGGSYGYTF.

This clonotype turned up a few times. The chain is built from TRBV6-6 and TRBJ2-2; either TRBD1 or TRBD2 may fit D (5 bases each). The V gene's germline CDR1 is MNHNY and CDR2 SVGAGI (reference sequence). V lost 0 bases, J lost 4 bases, and 12 bases lay in between. The CDR3 has 16 amino acids. CDR3 sequence reads: CASSYSGDSGTGELFF. In DNA form, the CDR3 reads TGTGCCAGCAGTTACTCGGGGGATTCGGGCACCGGGGAGCTGTTTTTT.

Regarding this clonotype: Given a much more abundant clone one base away, this may be a read error. The chain employs TRBV5-6 and TRBJ1-2, with D hard to call. Looked up from germline, CDR1 is SGHDT and CDR2 is YYEEEE. V lost 0 bases to trimming and J lost 8 bases, with 23 bases between them. The length of the CDR3 is 17 residues. The CDR3 loop is CASSLGYSASRPRGYTF. Written as DNA, the CDR3 is TGTGCCAGCAGCTTGGGATATTCGGCATCCCGGCCTCGGGGCTACACCTTC. The full variable domain, its missing parts supplied by reference TRBV5-6 and TRBJ1-2, is DAGVTQSPTHLIKTRGQQVTLRCSPKSGHDTVSWYQQALGQGPQFIFQYYEEEERQRGNFPDRFSGHQFPNYSSELNVNALLLGDSALYLCASSLGYSASRPRGYTFGSGTRLTVV.

The gene calls are TRBV20-1 and TRBJ1-1; 7 nucleotides match TRBD1. Per the germline V gene, CDR1 is DFQATT and CDR2 is SNEGSKA (reference sequence). The CDR3 runs to 13 residues. V was clipped by 0 bases and J by 8 bases; unmatched bases: 6. The CDR3 reads CSARDNRGPEAFF. CDR3 nucleotides: TGCAGTGCTAGAGATAACAGGGGCCCGGAAGCTTTCTTT.

In its sample, this clonotype was seen many times. The V call is TRBV11-3, the J call TRBJ2-5; D may correspond to TRBD1 or TRBD2 (5 bases each). CDR1 is SGHNT, CDR2 YENEEA, per germline. This CDR3 region has 14 residues. The V gene lost 1 base and the J gene lost 5 bases, with 11 bases spanning the gap. In DNA, the CDR3 is TGTGCCAGCAGCTTAGTGATTGGGGGTGAGACCCAGTACTTC. Translation: CASSLVIGGETQYF.

In this sample, this clonotype turned up many times. The chain is built from TRBV20-1 and TRBJ2-2; 14 bases align to TRBD2. Trimming cost V 3 bases and J 6 bases; bases outside gene matches: 6. Germline V gives CDR1 DFQATT, CDR2 SNEGSKA (reference sequence). The CDR3 totals 16 residues. The CDR3 reads CSARIPGLAGAGELFF. In nucleotides, the CDR3 is TGCAGTGCTAGGATACCGGGACTAGCGGGAGCCGGGGAGCTGTTTTTT.

This clonotype was observed at least ten times. The chain recombines TRBV9 with TRBJ2-7; D is possibly TRBD1 (5 bases). The germline V and J ends were trimmed by 1 base and 4 bases, with 9 bases remaining between them. The CDR3 totals 13 residues. Germline values: CDR1 SGDLS, CDR2 YYNGEE. This CDR3 reads CASSVNQGYEQYF. Written as DNA, the CDR3 is TGTGCCAGCAGCGTAAACCAGGGATACGAGCAGTACTTC. Full variable domain (remainder filled in from reference TRBV9 and TRBJ2-7): DSGVTQTPKHLITATGQRVTLRCSPRSGDLSVYWYQQSLDQGLQFLIQYYNGEERAKGNILERFSAQQFPDLHSELNLSSLELGDSALYFCASSVNQGYEQYFGPGTRLTVT.

This clonotype was found many times. The chain joins TRBV12-5 to TRBJ2-7, with D uncertain. Germline V lookup: CDR1 LGHNT, CDR2 FRNRAP. Trimming took 5 bases from V and 4 from J, leaving 6 bases between them. The CDR3 contains 11 residues. The chain's CDR3 is CASGDGYEQYF. The CDR3 bases are TGTGCTAGTGGTGATGGTTACGAGCAGTACTTC.

Many counts were recorded for this clonotype. The chain employs TRBV5-1 and TRBJ2-3, with D perhaps TRBD1 or TRBD2 (5 bases each). Trimming stripped 9 bases from V and 11 bases from J, with 22 bases between. Germline V gives CDR1 SGHRS, CDR2 YFSETQ. The CDR3 covers 13 residues. DNA of the CDR3: TGCGCCACCAAAGCGACTGCAGGGAGTGGGCAGTATTTT. Translated: CATKATAGSGQYF. The full variable domain, its missing parts supplied by reference TRBV5-1 and TRBJ2-3, is KAGVTQTPRYLIKTRGQQVTLSCSPISGHRSVSWYQQTPGQGLQFLFEYFSETQRNKGNFPGRFSGRQFSNSRSEMNVSTLELGDSALYLCATKATAGSGQYFGPGTRLTVL.

This clonotype showed up just a few times. This may be a read error, as it is one base from a much larger clone. V and J are TRBV20-1 and TRBJ2-5; 8 positions agree with TRBD2. This CDR3 region has 12 residues. Germline V gene data show CDR1 as DFQATT and CDR2 as SNEGSKA (reference sequence). V lost 3 bases to trimming and J lost 13 bases; unmatched junction nucleotides: 10. DNA of the CDR3: TGCAGTGCTAGCTGGGGGCGGGGGGACCGGTACTTC. It codes for CSASWGRGDRYF.

Remarks on this clonotype: This may arise from a read error, as a much more abundant clone is one base away. V and J are TRBV12-3 or TRBV12-4 and TRBJ2-1; weak D call: TRBD2 (5 bases). The CDR3 runs to 15 residues. Trimming pared 3 bases from V and 6 bases from J, leaving 15 bases between. CDR3 sequence: CASSFGLAPPNEQFF. The CDR3 region has the DNA TGTGCCAGCAGTTTCGGGCTAGCCCCACCCAATGAGCAGTTCTTC.

Points on this clonotype: At one end the junction does not follow the germline gene, possibly because of a read error. The chain combines TRBV7-7 with TRBJ2-5; 10 bases align to TRBD2. Germline-derived CDR1 and CDR2 are SSHAT and FNYEAQ (reference sequence). The CDR3 totals 14 residues. This chain's CDR3 is CASSLASGSGTQYF. In DNA form, the CDR3 reads TGTGCTAGCAGCTTAGCTAGCGGGAGTGGGACCCAGTACTTC.

As concerns this clonotype: The junction shows a germline mismatch at one end, possibly a read error. This chain connects TRBV12-3 or TRBV12-4 to TRBJ2-1, with no clear D. The CDR3 totals 14 residues. In nucleotides, the CDR3 is TGTGCCAGCAGGGGCTCAACCGAGATCAATGAGCAGTCCTTC. Encoded protein: CASRGSTEINEQSF.